This passage covers 3 T cell receptor beta chains from one sample sequenced in a study of shared clonotypes between healthy human individuals. Method: immunoSEQ multiplex PCR; TCRdb's copy keeps in-frame clones and lacks some. The table lists around 510,000 clones, 90% to 96% of them singletons. The sequencing input was naive CD4+ T cells sorted from blood. Subset noted: CD45RA+ positively selected. The receptors originated from a woman aged 25 to 45 in good health.

The chain couples TRBV27 to TRBJ2-7; 12 bases line up with TRBD2. In germline, CDR1 is MNHEY, CDR2 SMNVEV (reference sequence). This CDR3 is 15 amino acids long. V trimming: 4 bases; J trimming: 4 bases; junction bases outside the gene matches: 5. CDR3 sequence: CASSYRLAGDYEQYF. In DNA form, the CDR3 reads TGTGCCAGCAGTTATAGACTAGCGGGAGATTACGAGCAGTACTTC.

Turning to this clone: In the same sample, other DNA sequences code for this CDR3. This chain uses TRBV20-1 with TRBJ2-5; unclear D gene. The J call may not be correct, given that the DNA end is closer to TRBJ2-7. Germline CDR1 reads DFQATT; CDR2 reads SNEGSKA (reference sequence). This CDR3 has 11 residues. The CDR3 nucleotides are TGCAGTGCTAGATTGGGCTACGAGCAGTACTTC. Translating gives CSARLGYEQYF.

Only a few counts were recorded for this clone. CDR3 amino acids: CASSFLRQADTIYF. The CDR3 DNA reads as TGTGCCAGCAGCTTCCTCAGACAGGCGGACACCATATATTTT. The rearrangement uses TRBV5-5 and TRBJ1-3, with D possibly matching TRBD1 (6 bases). Trimming took off 2 bases at V and 8 bases at J, with 14 bases between the two ends. The CDR3 is 14 amino acids. CDR1 and CDR2 from the germline V gene are SGHKS and YYEKEE (reference sequence).